This T cell receptor beta chain was captured by sequencing in a study of cytomegalovirus exposure and HLA in healthy donors. Study observations and caveats: Immune exposure was documented only through CMV serostatus.

The primer mix had 60 Vbeta and 13 Jbeta primers. The protocol was immunoSEQ multiplex PCR, while the TCRdb copy is restricted to in-frame clones and leaves out a portion. The profile shows 150,000 to 200,000 clones, roughly four fifths of them singletons. Trimming stripped 6 bases from V and 5 bases from J, with 17 bases between. Germline loops: CDR1 SGHRS, CDR2 YFSETQ. This CDR3 is 15 amino acids long. Note on this clone: Its antigen is currently unknown.

The clonotype originates from a man aged 50 or older in good health and CMV-seropositive. The genes are TRBV5-1 and TRBJ2-2; D may be TRBD2 (7 bases). Sequencing was carried out using PBMCs. In DNA, the CDR3 is TGCGCCAGCACGGGGGGCGCGTCGGTTACCGGGGAGCTGTTTTTT. Amino acids: CASTGGASVTGELFF.